Sequencing of this T cell receptor (beta chain) was carried out in a study of radiation and T cells in renal cell carcinoma. Study findings and constraints: Top tumor clonotypes rose in blood 2 weeks post-radiation, then contracted.

CDR3 size: 14 residues. The germline V gene encodes CDR1 LGHNA and CDR2 YSLEER. V shed 7 bases, J shed 7 bases, and the junction held 11 bases outside the gene matches. A few counts support this clone. Its antigen is still unknown. Documented time point: blood 2 weeks post-SBRT. Documented treatment: 15 Gy SBRT to primary tumor, nephrectomy 4 weeks later. Profiled with immunoSEQ multiplex PCR; TCRdb holds only in-frame clones, not every one. The profile covers roughly 130,000 clones, with approximately 90% appearing a single time and 5.8% taken by the ten largest. The sample in question was blood, obtained from a patient whose treatment included radiotherapy and nephrectomy. This TCR was recovered from a woman in her 70s with renal cell carcinoma. J is TRBJ1-2 and V is TRBV4-3; 8 nucleotides align to TRBD1. CDR3 in amino acids: CASTPGQGLFGYTF. The CDR3 DNA is TGCGCCAGCACCCCCGGACAGGGATTGTTTGGCTACACCTTC.